This TCR beta chain was captured in a study of shared clonotypes between healthy human individuals. Study context: Ranging from 18 to 49 in age, donors were two women and three men.

The unsorted PBMC replicate PCRs were performed with 300 ng DNA, tens of thousands of T cell genomes. Clones were sequenced by immunoSEQ multiplex PCR, and TCRdb holds only the in-frame ones, with some missing. The table shows about 490,000 clones, with approximately 79% occurring only once. The CDR3 has 19 residues. The V gene lost 10 bases and the J gene lost 3 bases, with 33 bases spanning the gap. Germline CDR1 MNHEY, CDR2 SMNVEV (reference sequence). This TCR was recovered from a woman aged 40 to 50 in good health. Some clones in this sample may be carry-over from other donors' samples. The sequenced material came from PBMCs. The rearrangement links TRBV27 to TRBJ2-5; D assignment may be TRBD1 or TRBD2 (6 bases each). CDR3 region: CATHYGGLHTAEWEETQYF. In nucleotides, the CDR3 is TGTGCCACCCATTATGGGGGGCTACACACGGCGGAATGGGAAGAGACCCAGTACTTC.